These 7 T cell receptor beta chains came from one sample sequenced in a study of shared clonotypes between healthy human individuals. Only in-frame clones appear in the TCRdb table, and some are missing; sequencing was by immunoSEQ multiplex PCR. The table lists more than 1.2 million clones, about 98.5% of them singletons. Sequencing used naive CD4+ T cells sorted from blood. Subset here: CD45RA+ positively selected. The receptor source for this set is a man aged 25 to 40 in good health.

The gene calls are TRBV6-1 and TRBJ2-5, with 7 nucleotides matching TRBD1. V gave up 4 bases and J gave up 5 bases; unmatched junction bases: 7. Germline CDR1 reads MNHNS; CDR2 reads SASEGT. The CDR3 has 14 amino acids. The CDR3 region is CASSVRQGRETQYF. The CDR3 DNA reads TGTGCCAGCAGTGTCCGACAGGGACGGGAGACCCAGTACTTC.

The chain joins TRBV6-6 to TRBJ2-7; D is ambiguous. The CDR3 has 14 residues. CDR1 and CDR2 (germline): MNHNY, SVGAGI (reference sequence). V shed 7 bases and J shed 2 bases, with 15 bases lying between them. The CDR3: CASTVAGSTYEQYF. The DNA for the CDR3 is TGTGCCAGCACTGTGGCAGGTTCGACCTACGAGCAGTACTTC.

V and J are TRBV11-2 and TRBJ2-7; no clear D. The CDR3 is 12 amino acids. Germline CDR1 SGHAT, CDR2 FQNNGV. V lost 1 base and J lost 2, with 3 bases in between. As DNA, the CDR3 is TGTGCCAGCAGCTTAGCAGCCTACGAGCAGTACTTC. It specifies CASSLAAYEQYF.

J is TRBJ2-7 and V is TRBV7-9, with D perhaps TRBD1 (6 bases). The CDR3 spans 17 residues. V gave up 6 bases and J gave up 0 bases, with 21 bases separating them. The germline gives CDR1 SEHNR, CDR2 FQNEAQ (reference sequence). The CDR3 DNA follows: TGTGCCAGCAGTTGGCCCAACAGGGAAAAGAACTCCTACGAGCAGTACTTC. Translation: CASSWPNREKNSYEQYF. Variable domain in full (rest from reference TRBV7-9 and TRBJ2-7): DTGVSQNPRHKITKRGQNVTFRCDPISEHNRLYWYRQTLGQGPEFLTYFQNEAQLEKSRLLSDRFSAERPKGSFSTLEIQRTEQGDSAMYLCASSWPNREKNSYEQYFGPGTRLTVT.

The chain has TRBV6-5 and TRBJ2-7, with D possibly called TRBD1 or TRBD2 (5 bases each). The CDR3 spans 15 residues. Germline CDR1 and CDR2: MNHEY and SVGAGI. Trimming removed 0 bases from V and 4 bases from J, with 13 bases in between. The CDR3 DNA follows: TGTGCCAGCAGTTACTCGTTCCGAGGGGAATACGAGCAGTACTTC. Protein product: CASSYSFRGEYEQYF.

CDR3 DNA: TGCGCCAGCAGCTTGTTGGGTGGGACCTACGAGCAGTACTTC. Amino acid sequence: CASSLLGGTYEQYF. This chain joins TRBV5-1 and TRBJ2-7; D remains unclear. The germline CDR1 and CDR2 sequences are SGHRS and YFSETQ. This CDR3 has 14 residues. V gave up 1 base and J gave up 2 bases, with 10 bases separating them.

The genes are TRBV27 and TRBJ2-3; 7 bases are shared with TRBD2. Germline V gene lookup returns CDR1 MNHEY and CDR2 SMNVEV (reference sequence). V lost 5 bases, J lost 5 bases, and 10 bases stayed unmatched. This CDR3 region has 15 residues. CDR3 region: CASSAPGGPGDTQYF. Here the CDR3 DNA reads TGTGCCAGCAGTGCCCCGGGAGGTCCAGGAGATACGCAGTATTTT.